This TCR beta chain was recovered during a study of spatial heterogeneity in lung cancer (dated by TCRdb to the late 2010s). Turning to the overall study: Beta-chain transcripts were consistently detected in greater numbers than alpha-chain transcripts, which likely reflected higher beta-chain transcript abundance. In the raw uncorrected reads, each unique combination of TCR and UMI appeared on average more than ten times. In non-small cell lung cancer, the study quantitatively compared TCR alpha and beta repertoires across several tumor regions, matched nontumor lung, and blood. Nonsynonymous mutation counts, determined by whole-exome sequencing of tumor tissue, were related to features of the TCR repertoire. At surgery, some 220 tumor regions, around 65 matched nontumor lung samples and a few dozen PBMC samples were TCR-sequenced for both alpha and beta chains.

The sample's time point label, decoded: sample taken at primary tumor resection. Without any cell sorting, TCR sequencing was performed on whole RNA extracted either from tumor and nontumor lung tissue or from cryopreserved PBMC samples. The donors were about 71 patients from the lung TRACERx cohort who had early-stage, untreated non-small cell lung cancer. Only patients with enough RNA available from two or more tumor regions were chosen for TCR sequencing. This clonotype has at least ten counts. Its target antigen remains unknown. No base quality information exists; no much larger clone differs at one position. Overall study results and their limits: Ubiquitous expanded tumor TCRs showed up in blood more often at tumor resection than at routine follow-up. Additional single-cell paired TCR alpha and beta sequencing was considered necessary to confirm, at a functional level, the hypothesis that regional TCRs recognize regional mutations.

To prepare the library, 5' RACE was applied. These reads were obtained on a NextSeq 500. In the TCR library protocol, a unique molecular identifier was attached to each TCR cDNA molecule so that PCR and sequencing errors could be corrected. The authors' analysis ran thus. TCR identification, UMI-based error correction and CDR3 extraction were performed with Decombinator tools. Expanded TCRs were defined as those above a frequency of 2 per 1,000, corresponding to the top 1% of the tumor frequency distribution. Renyi diversity was calculated using the R vegan package after each repertoire was subsampled 100 times to 5,000 TCRs. CDR3 similarity networks were constructed using string-kernel similarity of amino acid triplets, with links drawn between CDR3s whose pairwise similarity was above 0.82. TCRdb itself trimmed the public reads at Q25 with fastp, ran MiXCR and retained productive beta chains. Rows with a matching CDR3 protein are joined into one entry that keeps the most common DNA and genes. The V and J calls were not made by the authors but by TCRdb's processing. The sample table holds almost 75,000 distinct CDR3 sequences, of which roughly 15% were seen once. Approximately 7.2% of the sample lies in the top ten.

Specimen: PBMCs, collected at surgery. The receptor comes from a male donor with early-stage non-small cell lung cancer.

The CDR3 region: CASSQTGQDTEAFF. The nucleotide sequence is TGTGCCAGCAGCCAGACGGGACAAGACACTGAAGCTTTCTTT. The V and J segments used are TRBV4-2 and TRBJ1-1, and the D gene may be TRBD1, 6 bases matching. Taken from the germline V gene, the CDR1 and CDR2 loops are LGHNA and YNFKEQ. The V end loses 3 bases and the J end loses 3 bases, and a stretch of 11 bases separates them. Including the terminal cysteine and phenylalanine, the CDR3 comprises 14 residues. CDR3 DNA only is kept here, 42 bases in frame from base 1.